Listed below are T cell receptor beta chains from one sample, sequenced in a study of CD8+CD57+ T cells in acquired aplastic anemia. TCRdb recomputed calls from the reads with MiXCR, one row per CDR3 protein. The sample yields about 130,000 distinct CDR3 sequences, around two fifths seen once. Sequencing was carried out using sorted CD4+, CD8+, or CD8+CD57+ T cells (not recorded which) from PBMCs. These receptors originate from a human donor in good health, serving as a control. CDR3s include the opening cysteine and the closing phenylalanine or tryptophan. D genes are given only for firm matches. Only some rows state a clone size, as once, few, many or a class for expanded clones.

d_call: TRBD1
v_call: TRBV5-4
j_call: TRBJ1-2
clone_size: many
cdr3_aa: CASRAGQETNYGYTF
cdr3_nt: TGTGCCAGCAGAGCGGGACAGGAGACTAACTATGGCTACACCTTC

d_call: NA
v_call: TRBV4-2
j_call: TRBJ2-1
clone_size: many
cdr3_aa: CASSQISGPQYEQFF
cdr3_nt: TGTGCCAGCAGCCAGATTAGCGGACCCCAGTATGAGCAGTTCTTC

d_call: NA
v_call: TRBV6-1
j_call: TRBJ2-2
clone_size: NA
cdr3_aa: CASSLDGMAAGELFF
cdr3_nt: TGTGCCAGCAGTTTGGACGGGATGGCAGCTGGGGAGCTGTTTTTT

d_call: NA
v_call: TRBV11-2
j_call: TRBJ1-1
clone_size: many
cdr3_aa: CASSLSSEQEAFF
cdr3_nt: TGTGCCAGCAGCTTAAGTAGTGAGCAAGAGGCTTTCTTT

d_call: NA
v_call: TRBV12-3/TRBV12-4
j_call: TRBJ1-1
clone_size: NA
cdr3_aa: CALGWGGNTEAFF
cdr3_nt: TGTGCCCTCGGCTGGGGGGGGAACACTGAAGCTTTCTTT

d_call: NA
v_call: TRBV2
j_call: TRBJ1-6
clone_size: NA
cdr3_aa: CASSEPLHF
cdr3_nt: TGTGCCAGCAGTGAACCCCTCCACTTT

d_call: NA
v_call: TRBV12-3/TRBV12-4
j_call: TRBJ2-1
clone_size: many
cdr3_aa: CASSFGGASSDEQFF
cdr3_nt: TGTGCCAGCAGTTTTGGAGGGGCTTCCAGCGATGAGCAGTTCTTC

d_call: NA
v_call: TRBV27
j_call: TRBJ2-1
clone_size: once
cdr3_aa: CASSLSIGTPYNGQFF
cdr3_nt: TGTGCCAGCAGTTTATCGATCGGGACTCCTTACAATGGGCAGTTCTTC

d_call: NA
v_call: TRBV5-1
j_call: TRBJ2-5
clone_size: few
cdr3_aa: CASRSGETQYF
cdr3_nt: TGCGCCAGCCGCTCGGGGGAGACCCAGTACTTC

d_call: TRBD1
v_call: TRBV7-2
j_call: TRBJ1-2
clone_size: NA
cdr3_aa: CASSHRTGGVGGYTF
cdr3_nt: TGTGCCAGCAGCCACCGGACAGGGGGCGTCGGTGGCTACACCTTC

d_call: NA
v_call: TRBV20-1
j_call: TRBJ1-6
clone_size: many
cdr3_aa: CSGTPGTNSPLHF
cdr3_nt: TGCAGTGGCACCCCGGGGACTAATTCACCCCTCCACTTT

d_call: TRBD2
v_call: TRBV9
j_call: TRBJ2-7
clone_size: once
cdr3_aa: CASRAGGTWEQCF
cdr3_nt: TGCGCCAGCAGGGCGGGAGGAACCTGGGAGCAGTGCTTC

d_call: NA
v_call: TRBV10-3
j_call: TRBJ2-1
clone_size: NA
cdr3_aa: CAISESGGNEQFF
cdr3_nt: TGTGCCATCAGTGAGTCGGGCGGCAATGAGCAGTTCTTC

d_call: TRBD1
v_call: TRBV12-3/TRBV12-4
j_call: TRBJ2-7
clone_size: many
cdr3_aa: CASRGTAYEQYF
cdr3_nt: TGTGCCAGCAGGGGGACAGCGTACGAGCAGTACTTC

d_call: TRBD2
v_call: TRBV19
j_call: TRBJ2-7
clone_size: NA
cdr3_aa: CASTPGEGIAYEQYF
cdr3_nt: TGTGCCAGCACCCCCGGGGAGGGTATAGCCTACGAGCAGTACTTC

d_call: NA
v_call: TRBV2
j_call: TRBJ1-1
clone_size: many
cdr3_aa: CASREADLNTEAFF
cdr3_nt: TGTGCCAGCAGGGAGGCAGACCTGAACACTGAAGCTTTCTTT

d_call: TRBD1
v_call: TRBV20-1
j_call: TRBJ2-7
clone_size: NA
cdr3_aa: CSATMGQGASYEQYF
cdr3_nt: TGCAGTGCTACGATGGGACAGGGAGCCAGCTACGAGCAGTACTTC

d_call: NA
v_call: TRBV6-1
j_call: TRBJ1-4
clone_size: NA
cdr3_aa: CASSWGRGEKLFF
cdr3_nt: TGTGCCAGCTCCTGGGGCAGGGGAGAAAAACTGTTTTTT

d_call: NA
v_call: TRBV20-1
j_call: TRBJ1-2
clone_size: many
cdr3_aa: CSAQIERGLGYTF
cdr3_nt: TGCAGTGCTCAGATAGAAAGAGGGCTCGGCTACACCTTC

d_call: TRBD1
v_call: TRBV10-3
j_call: TRBJ1-2
clone_size: NA
cdr3_aa: CASSRTGETVNTF
cdr3_nt: TGTGCCAGCAGTCGGACAGGGGAGACTGTTAACACCTTC

d_call: NA
v_call: TRBV12-3/TRBV12-4
j_call: TRBJ1-1
clone_size: NA
cdr3_aa: CASSLRDLAAEAFF
cdr3_nt: TGTGCCAGCAGTTTAAGGGACCTCGCCGCTGAAGCTTTCTTT

d_call: TRBD1
v_call: TRBV6-1
j_call: TRBJ1-5
clone_size: NA
cdr3_aa: CASKKRDRFRHF
cdr3_nt: TGTGCCAGCAAAAAGCGGGACAGGTTTCGACATTTT

d_call: NA
v_call: TRBV12-3/TRBV12-4
j_call: TRBJ1-2
clone_size: NA
cdr3_aa: CASSFGRDYGYTF
cdr3_nt: TGTGCCAGCAGTTTTGGCAGGGACTATGGCTACACTTTC

d_call: TRBD2
v_call: TRBV19
j_call: TRBJ2-7
clone_size: few
cdr3_aa: CASSGGAGYEQYF
cdr3_nt: TGTGCCAGTAGCGGGGGGGCCGGCTACGAGCAGTACTTC

d_call: NA
v_call: TRBV2
j_call: TRBJ2-1
clone_size: many
cdr3_aa: CASSAGARYNEQFF
cdr3_nt: TGTGCCAGCAGTGCGGGGGCCCGGTACAATGAGCAGTTCTTC

d_call: NA
v_call: TRBV6-1
j_call: TRBJ1-1
clone_size: many
cdr3_aa: CASSQAYTEAFF
cdr3_nt: TGTGCCAGCAGCCAAGCCTACACTGAAGCTTTCTTT

d_call: TRBD1
v_call: TRBV24-1
j_call: TRBJ1-2
clone_size: NA
cdr3_aa: CATSGMGQGGNGYTF
cdr3_nt: TGTGCCACCAGTGGGATGGGACAGGGTGGGAATGGCTACACCTTC

d_call: TRBD1
v_call: TRBV2
j_call: TRBJ2-3
clone_size: NA
cdr3_aa: CASSEEGGFTDTQYF
cdr3_nt: TGTGCCAGCAGTGAGGAAGGGGGCTTCACAGATACGCAGTATTTT

d_call: NA
v_call: TRBV28
j_call: TRBJ1-5
clone_size: many
cdr3_aa: CASHVGSNQPQHF
cdr3_nt: TGTGCCAGTCACGTGGGGTCCAATCAGCCCCAGCATTTT

d_call: NA
v_call: TRBV5-1
j_call: TRBJ1-2
clone_size: NA
cdr3_aa: CASSQDTANYGYTF
cdr3_nt: TGCGCCAGCAGCCAGGACACGGCTAACTATGGCTACACCTTC

d_call: NA
v_call: TRBV29-1
j_call: TRBJ1-3
clone_size: NA
cdr3_aa: CSASGPLGGNTIYF
cdr3_nt: TGCAGCGCCTCCGGGCCCCTCGGAGGAAACACCATATATTTT

d_call: NA
v_call: TRBV6-5
j_call: TRBJ2-5
clone_size: NA
cdr3_aa: CASSYNPNRGLPWTQYF
cdr3_nt: TGTGCCAGCAGTTACAACCCCAACCGGGGGCTACCATGGACCCAGTACTTC

d_call: TRBD1
v_call: TRBV9
j_call: TRBJ1-1
clone_size: many
cdr3_aa: CASSAGGASTEAFF
cdr3_nt: TGTGCCAGCAGCGCAGGGGGCGCGAGTACTGAAGCTTTCTTT

d_call: TRBD2
v_call: TRBV29-1
j_call: TRBJ2-5
clone_size: NA
cdr3_aa: CSVLRGTSGTDPQETQYF
cdr3_nt: TGCAGCGTTTTAAGGGGGACTAGCGGGACTGACCCCCAAGAGACCCAGTACTTC

d_call: TRBD1
v_call: TRBV19
j_call: TRBJ1-2
clone_size: many
cdr3_aa: CASSWDRVYGYTF
cdr3_nt: TGTGCCAGTAGTTGGGACAGGGTCTATGGCTACACCTTC

d_call: NA
v_call: TRBV9
j_call: TRBJ2-1
clone_size: many
cdr3_aa: CASSVANRGLQFF
cdr3_nt: TGTGCCAGCAGCGTAGCTAACAGGGGACTCCAGTTCTTC

d_call: NA
v_call: TRBV2
j_call: TRBJ1-4
clone_size: many
cdr3_aa: CASSGDRTGSEKLFF
cdr3_nt: TGTGCCAGCAGTGGAGACAGGACTGGTAGTGAAAAACTGTTTTTT

d_call: TRBD2
v_call: TRBV12-3/TRBV12-4
j_call: TRBJ2-7
clone_size: once
cdr3_aa: CASSQGLDGMYEQYF
cdr3_nt: TGTGCCAGCAGTCAGGGACTAGACGGAATGTACGAGCAGTACTTC

d_call: NA
v_call: TRBV20-1
j_call: TRBJ1-5
clone_size: once
cdr3_aa: CSARELSSQPQHF
cdr3_nt: TGCAGTGCTAGAGAACTCTCGAGCCAGCCCCAGCATTTT

d_call: NA
v_call: TRBV19
j_call: TRBJ2-2
clone_size: many
cdr3_aa: CATSLSGELFF
cdr3_nt: TGTGCCACCAGCCTGAGTGGGGAGCTGTTTTTT

d_call: NA
v_call: TRBV29-1
j_call: TRBJ1-2
clone_size: NA
cdr3_aa: CSAETDHGYTF
cdr3_nt: TGCAGCGCCGAGACGGATCATGGCTACACCTTC

d_call: NA
v_call: TRBV25-1
j_call: TRBJ2-7
clone_size: many
cdr3_aa: CASSGFRTDYGDEQYF
cdr3_nt: TGTGCCAGCAGTGGCTTTCGGACGGATTATGGGGACGAGCAGTACTTC